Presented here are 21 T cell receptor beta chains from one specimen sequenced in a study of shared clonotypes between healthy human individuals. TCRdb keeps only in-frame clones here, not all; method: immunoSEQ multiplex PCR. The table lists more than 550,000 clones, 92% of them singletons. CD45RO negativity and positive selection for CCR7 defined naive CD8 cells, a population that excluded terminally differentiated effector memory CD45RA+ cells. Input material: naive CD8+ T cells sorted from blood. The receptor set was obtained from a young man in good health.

CDR3 protein: CASSLYGGTDTQYF. The CDR3 DNA follows: TGTGCCAGCAGTTTATATGGGGGTACAGATACGCAGTATTTT. The chain carries TRBV27 and TRBJ2-3; D tentatively reads TRBD1 or TRBD2 (5 bases each). The V end lost 1 base, the J end lost 3 bases, and 8 bases lay between the germline ends. Per the germline V gene, CDR1 is MNHEY and CDR2 is SMNVEV (reference sequence). CDR3 length equals 14 residues.

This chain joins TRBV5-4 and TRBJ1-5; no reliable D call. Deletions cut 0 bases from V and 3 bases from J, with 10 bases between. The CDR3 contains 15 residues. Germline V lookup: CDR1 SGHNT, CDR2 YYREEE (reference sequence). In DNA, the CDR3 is TGTGCCAGCAGCTTGGATGGAGGGCTCAATCAGCCCCAGCATTTT. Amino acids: CASSLDGGLNQPQHF. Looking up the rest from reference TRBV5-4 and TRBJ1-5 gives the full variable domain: ETGVTQSPTHLIKTRGQQVTLRCSSQSGHNTVSWYQQALGQGPQFIFQYYREEENGRGNFPPRFSGLQFPNYSSELNVNALELDDSALYLCASSLDGGLNQPQHFGDGTRLSIL.

The CDR3 here is CASSEGDLGAFGNTIYF. DNA for the CDR3: TGTGCCAGCAGTGAAGGGGATTTGGGGGCCTTCGGAAACACCATATATTTT. This chain connects TRBV2 to TRBJ1-3, with D maybe TRBD1 (6 bases). Germline V gene sequence: CDR1 SNHLY, CDR2 FYNNEI. The CDR3 extends over 17 amino acids. The V end was cut by 1 base, the J end by 4 bases, with 17 bases between. Full variable domain (outside the CDR3, taken from reference TRBV2 and TRBJ1-3): EPEVTQTPSHQVTQMGQEVILRCVPISNHLYFYWYRQILGQKVEFLVSFYNNEISEKSEIFDDQFSVERPDGSNFTLKIRSTKLEDSAMYFCASSEGDLGAFGNTIYFGEGSWLTVV.

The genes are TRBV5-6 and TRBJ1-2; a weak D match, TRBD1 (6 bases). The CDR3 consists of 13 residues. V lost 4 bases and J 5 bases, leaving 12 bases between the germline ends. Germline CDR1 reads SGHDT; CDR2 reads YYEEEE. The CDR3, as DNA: TGTGCCAGCAGCAAGGACAGACTTTATGGCTACACCTTC. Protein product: CASSKDRLYGYTF.

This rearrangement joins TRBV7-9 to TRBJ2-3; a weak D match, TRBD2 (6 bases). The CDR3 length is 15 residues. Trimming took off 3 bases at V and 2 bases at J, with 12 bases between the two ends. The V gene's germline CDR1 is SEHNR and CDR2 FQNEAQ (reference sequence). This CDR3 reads CASSFPGDITDTQYF. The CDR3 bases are TGTGCCAGCAGCTTCCCGGGAGATATCACAGATACGCAGTATTTT.

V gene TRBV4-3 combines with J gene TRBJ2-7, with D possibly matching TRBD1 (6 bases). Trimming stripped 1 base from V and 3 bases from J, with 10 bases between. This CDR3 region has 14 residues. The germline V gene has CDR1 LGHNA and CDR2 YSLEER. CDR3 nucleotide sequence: TGCGCCAGCAGCCAAGGGGCACAGGGCTACGAGCAGTACTTC. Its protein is CASSQGAQGYEQYF.

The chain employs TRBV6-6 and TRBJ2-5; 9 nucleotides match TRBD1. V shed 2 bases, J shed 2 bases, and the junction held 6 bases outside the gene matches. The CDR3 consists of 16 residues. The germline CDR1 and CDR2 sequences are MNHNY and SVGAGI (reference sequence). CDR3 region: CASSYLNDRGQETQYF. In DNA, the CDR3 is TGTGCCAGCAGTTACCTGAACGACAGGGGGCAAGAGACCCAGTACTTC.

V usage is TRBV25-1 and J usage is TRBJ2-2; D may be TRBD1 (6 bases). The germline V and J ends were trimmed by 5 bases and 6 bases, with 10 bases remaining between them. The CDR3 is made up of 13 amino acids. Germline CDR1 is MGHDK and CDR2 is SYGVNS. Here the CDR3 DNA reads TGTGCCAGCAGTAACACAGGGTCCGGGGAGCTGTTTTTT. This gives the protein CASSNTGSGELFF.

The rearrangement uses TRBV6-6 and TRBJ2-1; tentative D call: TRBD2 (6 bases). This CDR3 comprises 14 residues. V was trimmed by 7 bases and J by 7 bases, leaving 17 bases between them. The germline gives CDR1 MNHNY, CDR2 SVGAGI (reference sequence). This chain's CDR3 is CASMNVAEINEQFF. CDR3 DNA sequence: TGTGCCAGCATGAATGTAGCGGAGATTAATGAGCAGTTCTTC.

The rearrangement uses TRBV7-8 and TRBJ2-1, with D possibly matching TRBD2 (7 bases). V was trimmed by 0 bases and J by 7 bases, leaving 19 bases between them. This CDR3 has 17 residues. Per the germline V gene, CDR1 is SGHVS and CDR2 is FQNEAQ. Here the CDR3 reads CASSLAFYPKGGNEQFF. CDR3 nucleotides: TGTGCCAGCAGCTTAGCCTTCTACCCGAAGGGGGGGAATGAGCAGTTCTTC. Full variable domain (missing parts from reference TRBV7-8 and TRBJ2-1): GAGVSQSPRYKVAKRGQDVALRCDPISGHVSLFWYQQALGQGPEFLTYFQNEAQLDKSGLPSDRFFAERPEGSVSTLKIQRTQQEDSAVYLCASSLAFYPKGGNEQFFGPGTRLTVL.

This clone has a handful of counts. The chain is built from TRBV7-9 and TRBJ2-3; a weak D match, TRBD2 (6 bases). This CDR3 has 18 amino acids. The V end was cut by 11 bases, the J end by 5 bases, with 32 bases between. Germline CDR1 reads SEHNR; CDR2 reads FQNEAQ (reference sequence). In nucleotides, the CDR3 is TGTGCCGAGGGGCAGGGTCGGTTGGGGGAGGAAGCTGAAGATACGCAGTATTTT. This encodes CAEGQGRLGEEAEDTQYF.

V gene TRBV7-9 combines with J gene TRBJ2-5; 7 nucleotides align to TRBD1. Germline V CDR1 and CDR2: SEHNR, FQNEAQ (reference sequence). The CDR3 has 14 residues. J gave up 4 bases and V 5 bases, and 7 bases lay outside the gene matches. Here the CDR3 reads CASSSRQGPETQYF. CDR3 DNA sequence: TGTGCCAGCAGCAGCAGACAGGGACCAGAGACCCAGTACTTC.

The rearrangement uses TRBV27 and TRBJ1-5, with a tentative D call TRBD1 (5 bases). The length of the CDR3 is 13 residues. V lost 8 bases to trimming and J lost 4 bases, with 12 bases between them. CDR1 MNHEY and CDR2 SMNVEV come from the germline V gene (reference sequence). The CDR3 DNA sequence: TGTGCCAGCCGGGACGGTAGAAATCAGCCCCAGCATTTT. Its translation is CASRDGRNQPQHF.

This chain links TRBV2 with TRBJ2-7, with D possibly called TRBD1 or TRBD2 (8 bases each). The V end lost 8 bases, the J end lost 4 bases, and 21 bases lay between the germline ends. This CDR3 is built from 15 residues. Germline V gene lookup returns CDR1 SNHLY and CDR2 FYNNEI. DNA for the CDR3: TGTGCCAGCGGATTAGCGGGACAGGAAGGTTACGAGCAGTACTTC. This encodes CASGLAGQEGYEQYF.

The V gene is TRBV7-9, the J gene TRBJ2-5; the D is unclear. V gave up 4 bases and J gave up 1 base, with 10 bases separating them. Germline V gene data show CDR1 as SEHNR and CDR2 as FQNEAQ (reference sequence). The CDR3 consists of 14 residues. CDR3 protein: CASSSGEGQETQYF. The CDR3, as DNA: TGTGCCAGCAGCTCCGGAGAAGGCCAAGAGACCCAGTACTTC. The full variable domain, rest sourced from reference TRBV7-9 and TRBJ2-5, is DTGVSQNPRHKITKRGQNVTFRCDPISEHNRLYWYRQTLGQGPEFLTYFQNEAQLEKSRLLSDRFSAERPKGSFSTLEIQRTEQGDSAMYLCASSSGEGQETQYFGPGTRLLVL.

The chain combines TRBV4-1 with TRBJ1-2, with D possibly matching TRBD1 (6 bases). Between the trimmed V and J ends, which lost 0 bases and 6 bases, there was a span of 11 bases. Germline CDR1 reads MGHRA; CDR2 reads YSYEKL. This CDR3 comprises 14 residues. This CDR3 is CASSQEPGADGYTF. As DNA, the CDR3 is TGCGCCAGCAGCCAAGAACCGGGGGCCGATGGCTACACCTTC.

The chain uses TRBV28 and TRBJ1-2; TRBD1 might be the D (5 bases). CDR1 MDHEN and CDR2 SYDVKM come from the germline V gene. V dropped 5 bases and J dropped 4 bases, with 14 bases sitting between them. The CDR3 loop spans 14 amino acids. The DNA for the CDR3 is TGTGCCAGCAGTGGCACATGGGGGTCCTATGGCTACACCTTC. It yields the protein CASSGTWGSYGYTF.

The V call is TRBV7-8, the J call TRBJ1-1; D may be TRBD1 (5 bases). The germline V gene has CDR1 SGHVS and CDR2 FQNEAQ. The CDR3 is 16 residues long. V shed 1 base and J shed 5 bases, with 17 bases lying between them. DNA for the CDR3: TGTGCCAGCAGCTTAGGGCTTCGCAGGGTCTTTACTGAAGCTTTCTTT. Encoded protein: CASSLGLRRVFTEAFF.

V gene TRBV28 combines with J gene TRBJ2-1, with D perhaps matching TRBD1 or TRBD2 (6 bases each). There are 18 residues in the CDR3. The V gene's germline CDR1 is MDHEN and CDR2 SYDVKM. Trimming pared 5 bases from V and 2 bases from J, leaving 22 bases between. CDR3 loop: CASSLRGGSNSPYNEQFF. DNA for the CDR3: TGTGCCAGCAGTCTCCGAGGGGGGAGTAATTCCCCCTACAATGAGCAGTTCTTC.

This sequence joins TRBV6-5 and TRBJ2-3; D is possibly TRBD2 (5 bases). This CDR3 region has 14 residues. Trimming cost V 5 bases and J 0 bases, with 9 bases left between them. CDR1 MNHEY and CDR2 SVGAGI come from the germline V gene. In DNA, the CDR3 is TGTGCCAGCAGTGCCGGGGAGAGCACAGATACGCAGTATTTT. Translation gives CASSAGESTDTQYF.

This chain's CDR3 is CASSSPLKADEQFF. CDR3 nucleotides: TGTGCCAGCAGCTCACCCTTGAAGGCCGATGAGCAGTTCTTC. The rearrangement uses TRBV7-6 and TRBJ2-1; D gene unclear. The CDR3 spans 14 residues. V dropped 4 bases and J dropped 8 bases, with 15 bases sitting between them. Germline assignment: CDR1 SGHVS and CDR2 FNYEAQ.